This entry lists 26 T cell receptor beta chains sequenced from one sample in a study of blood T cells in healthy people across ages. Sample-barcoded 5' priming and a J-beta primer mix drove a second PCR of 7 to 11 cycles. TCRdb passed the 5' RACE reads through MiXCR, listing each CDR3 protein once. The data show 550,000 to 750,000 distinct CDR3 sequences, under 25% seen once. Sequencing was carried out using blood. The receptors here all came from a man aged 65 to 85 in good health.

On this clonotype: One end of the junction fails to match germline, which may point to a read error. The J gene is TRBJ1-3, the V gene TRBV12-3 or TRBV12-4; D uncertain. CDR3 length: 15 amino acids. The CDR3 loop reads CASSVERISGNTIYF. CDR3 in DNA: TGCGCCAGCAGTGTCGAACGGATCTCTGGAAACACCATATATTTT.

The CDR3 region is CASSLGQGTTGELFF. The CDR3 bases are TGCGCCAGCAGCTTGGGACAGGGGACCACCGGGGAGCTGTTTTTT. V usage is TRBV5-1 and J usage is TRBJ2-2, with 8 bases matching TRBD1. The V segment lost 0 bases and the J segment 4 bases; nucleotides outside the gene matches: 2. Germline V lookup: CDR1 SGHRS, CDR2 YFSETQ. The length of the CDR3 is 15 residues.

This clonotype was counted a few times. V gene TRBV6-5 combines with J gene TRBJ2-3; 9 bases are a match to TRBD1. Per the germline V gene, CDR1 is MNHEY and CDR2 is SVGAGI. Trimming took 4 bases from V and 0 from J; bases not matched to a gene: 5. The length of the CDR3 is 16 residues. CDR3 residues: CASSLQGASSTDTQYF. CDR3 DNA: TGTGCCAGCAGTTTACAGGGGGCCTCTAGCACAGATACGCAGTATTTT.

The chain uses TRBV20-1 and TRBJ1-4; weak D call: TRBD1 (5 bases). Germline CDR1 is DFQATT and CDR2 is SNEGSKA (reference sequence). Trimming removed 1 base from V and 8 bases from J, with 11 bases in between. The CDR3 has 13 amino acids. CDR3 DNA sequence: TGCAGTGCTAGAGGGGGGATGGGCGAAAAACTGTTTTTT. It translates to CSARGGMGEKLFF.

The rearrangement links TRBV6-1 to TRBJ2-5; the D is unclear. Deletions cut 3 bases from V and 2 bases from J, with 7 bases between. The CDR3 length is 13 residues. From germline, CDR1 is MNHNS and CDR2 SASEGT. CDR3 in amino acids: CASSDTLQETQYF. CDR3 coding DNA: TGTGCCAGCAGTGACACATTACAAGAGACCCAGTACTTC.

The CDR3 coding sequence is TGCAGTGCTAGTGGGTTCGGCTCTCGTACTGGGGCCAACGTCCTGACTTTC. Translation: CSASGFGSRTGANVLTF. The chain uses TRBV20-1 and TRBJ2-6; D ambiguous. Looked up from germline, CDR1 is DFQATT and CDR2 is SNEGSKA (reference sequence). CDR3 length: 17 residues. The V end was cut by 3 bases, the J end by 2 bases, with 17 bases between.

This chain connects TRBV6-1 to TRBJ2-3; 9 bases are a match to TRBD1. This CDR3 comprises 17 residues. Germline V gene lookup returns CDR1 MNHNS and CDR2 SASEGT. Germline trimming cut 6 bases from V and 1 base from J; bases unmatched to any gene: 11. The CDR3 loop is CASRREQGAFGTDTQYF. The CDR3 DNA sequence: TGTGCCAGCAGAAGGGAACAGGGGGCGTTTGGCACAGATACGCAGTATTTT.

This clonotype was seen a handful of times. J is TRBJ1-1 and V is TRBV20-1; unclear D gene. This CDR3 region has 10 residues. The germline V gene encodes CDR1 DFQATT and CDR2 SNEGSKA (reference sequence). The V and J ends lost 5 bases and 5 bases respectively, with 6 bases between them. The CDR3 bases are TGCAGTGCTGGAACAACTGAAGCTTTCTTT. Translating it yields CSAGTTEAFF.

The V gene is TRBV28, the J gene TRBJ1-3; D gene unclear. The CDR3 is made up of 15 amino acids. Trimming stripped 2 bases from V and 8 bases from J, with 16 bases between. The germline CDR1 and CDR2 sequences are MDHEN and SYDVKM. The CDR3 nucleotides read TGTGCCAGCAGTTTAGACCTCCAAGGGAATGACACCATATATTTT. It specifies CASSLDLQGNDTIYF.

This clonotype appeared a few times. The J gene is TRBJ1-1, the V gene TRBV10-3; D call uncertain. The germline gives CDR1 ENHRY, CDR2 SYGVKD. The V end lost 11 bases, the J end lost 2 bases, and 18 bases lay between the germline ends. The CDR3 extends over 14 amino acids. The CDR3 here is CASNPRESNTEAFF. The CDR3 DNA reads as TGTGCCTCTAATCCTAGGGAGAGCAACACTGAAGCTTTCTTT.

This clonotype was seen more than once but under ten times. V and J are TRBV24-1 and TRBJ2-1, with D possibly being TRBD1 or TRBD2 (5 bases each). From germline, CDR1 is KGHDR and CDR2 SFDVKD. This CDR3 has 13 amino acids. Trimming cost V 4 bases and J 3 bases, with 6 bases left between them. CDR3 protein: CATSEGDYNEQFF. The CDR3 nucleotides are TGTGCCACCAGTGAGGGGGACTACAATGAGCAGTTCTTC.

This chain joins TRBV4-2 and TRBJ2-2, with 8 bases matching TRBD1. The CDR3 contains 18 residues. In germline, CDR1 is LGHNA, CDR2 YNFKEQ. With V trimmed by 1 base and J by 6 bases, 13 bases remained unmatched. The chain's CDR3 is CASSQAKSGTGQAGELFF. The CDR3 DNA is TGTGCCAGCAGCCAAGCGAAATCCGGGACAGGACAGGCCGGGGAGCTGTTTTTT.

The chain has TRBV28 and TRBJ2-5, with D unresolved. Germline CDR1 reads MDHEN; CDR2 reads SYDVKM. CDR3 size: 14 residues. The V end was cut by 4 bases, the J end by 5 bases, with 14 bases between. The CDR3 nucleotides are TGTGCCAGCAGTTCCCCGACCCCATCGGAGACCCAGTACTTC. Amino acid sequence: CASSSPTPSETQYF.

This chain joins TRBV9 and TRBJ1-4; the D is unclear. CDR3 size: 15 residues. CDR1 and CDR2 from the germline V gene are SGDLS and YYNGEE. V lost 0 bases, J lost 6 bases, and 12 bases lay in between. The CDR3 loop is CASSVAGQEDEKLFF. The CDR3 DNA is TGTGCCAGCAGCGTAGCTGGGCAGGAAGATGAAAAACTGTTTTTT.

There are a few counts of this clonotype. This chain joins TRBV11-2 and TRBJ1-3; D is possibly TRBD1 (5 bases). CDR1 and CDR2 (germline): SGHAT, FQNNGV. The length of the CDR3 is 17 residues. V lost 1 base, J lost 0 bases, and 13 bases lay in between. Here the CDR3 reads CASSLAPTDRSGNTIYF. The CDR3 DNA reads TGTGCCAGCAGCTTAGCCCCGACAGATCGCTCTGGAAACACCATATATTTT.

This clonotype was detected only a few times. The chain couples TRBV18 to TRBJ1-1; D uncertain. This CDR3 is built from 16 residues. CDR1 and CDR2 (germline): KGHSH, LQKENI. V was trimmed by 4 bases and J by 1 base, leaving 16 bases between them. CDR3 sequence: CASSLTPIGGNTEAFF. The CDR3 DNA follows: TGTGCCAGCTCACTTACACCCATTGGAGGGAACACTGAAGCTTTCTTT.

The V and J genes are TRBV6-2 or TRBV6-3 and TRBJ2-5, with TRBD2 matching 12 bases. The J call may be faulty, since TRBJ2-1 better matches the DNA end. CDR3 length: 16 residues. Germline V gene data show CDR1 as MNHEY and CDR2 as SVGEGT. The CDR3, as DNA: TGTGCCAGCAGCAGGACTAGCGGGAATCTAAAGGATGAGCAGTTCTTC. It is translated as CASSRTSGNLKDEQFF.

This clonotype has a handful of counts. The chain uses TRBV9 and TRBJ2-5; D assignment may be TRBD1 or TRBD2 (5 bases each). The end of the DNA fits TRBJ2-7 better, so the J call may be wrong. Germline V gene lookup returns CDR1 SGDLS and CDR2 YYNGEE. This CDR3 is 15 amino acids long. CDR3 bases: TGTGCCAGCAGCGGATGGGGGAGCCAACCCTACGAGCAGTACTTC. Residues: CASSGWGSQPYEQYF.

This clonotype was counted between two and nine times. The V gene is TRBV7-2, the J gene TRBJ2-5; D is perhaps TRBD1 (5 bases). The V end lost 6 bases, the J end lost 1 base, and 9 bases lay between the germline ends. Germline CDR1 SGHTA, CDR2 FQGNSA. CDR3 length: 13 residues. The CDR3 DNA reads TGTGCCAGCAGTTCACAGGTCCAAGAGACCCAGTACTTC. Its protein product is CASSSQVQETQYF.

This clonotype was counted at least ten times. The rearrangement links TRBV25-1 to TRBJ2-4, with TRBD1 matching over 9 bases. This CDR3 is built from 14 residues. With 5 bases clipped from V and 4 bases from J, the junction kept 3 bases outside the gene matches. The germline V gene has CDR1 MGHDK and CDR2 SYGVNS. This CDR3 reads CASSPGTGKNIQYF. Here the CDR3 DNA reads TGTGCCAGCAGTCCCGGGACAGGGAAAAACATTCAGTACTTC. Complete variable domain (other parts from reference TRBV25-1 and TRBJ2-4): EADIYQTPRYLVIGTGKKITLECSQTMGHDKMYWYQQDPGMELHLIHYSYGVNSTEKGDLSSESTVSRIRTEHFPLTLESARPSHTSQYLCASSPGTGKNIQYFGAGTRLSVL.

The rearrangement uses TRBV18 and TRBJ2-7, with 7 bases lining up with TRBD1. The CDR3 covers 14 residues. With V trimmed by 0 bases and J by 2 bases, 1 base remained unmatched. In germline, CDR1 is KGHSH, CDR2 LQKENI. In DNA, the CDR3 is TGTGCCAGCTCACCACCGGGACAGCCCTACGAGCAGTACTTC. Translating gives CASSPPGQPYEQYF.

The chain couples TRBV9 to TRBJ2-1, with 8 nucleotides matching TRBD2. The CDR3 sequence is 15 residues long. V was clipped by 2 bases and J by 6 bases; unmatched bases: 7. CDR1 is SGDLS, CDR2 YYNGEE, per germline. The CDR3 is CASSVSSSGSNEQFF. CDR3 bases: TGTGCCAGCAGCGTCTCATCGAGCGGGAGCAATGAGCAGTTCTTC.

This clonotype was recorded many times. This chain uses TRBV20-1 with TRBJ2-3; 10 bases line up with TRBD2. There are 14 residues in the CDR3. Germline V gives CDR1 DFQATT, CDR2 SNEGSKA (reference sequence). Losses at the gene ends were 6 bases for V and 3 bases for J; bases not matched to a gene: 6. The CDR3 DNA is TGCAGTGCAGCCCTGACTAGCGGGACAGATACGCAGTATTTT. Translating gives CSAALTSGTDTQYF.

Many counts were recorded for this clonotype. The chain uses TRBV25-1 and TRBJ2-7; tentative D call: TRBD1 (6 bases). This CDR3 has 17 amino acids. Germline lookup yields CDR1 MGHDK and CDR2 SYGVNS. Trimming removed 5 bases at V and 3 bases at J, with 23 bases between. CDR3 protein: CASSPWGQPGNIYEQYF. The CDR3 nucleotides read TGTGCCAGCAGTCCCTGGGGACAACCGGGAAACATCTACGAGCAGTACTTC.

The chain has TRBV29-1 and TRBJ1-1, with D perhaps matching TRBD1 (5 bases). Germline V gene lookup returns CDR1 SQVTM and CDR2 ANQGSEA. The CDR3 totals 11 residues. V was trimmed by 4 bases and J by 4 bases, leaving 7 bases between them. The CDR3 is CSVVRGTEAFF. The CDR3, as DNA: TGCAGCGTTGTAAGGGGCACTGAAGCTTTCTTT.

The chain combines TRBV6-1 with TRBJ2-3; unclear D gene. V gave up 2 bases and J gave up 3 bases, with 9 bases separating them. The CDR3 length is 14 residues. Germline V gene sequence: CDR1 MNHNS, CDR2 SASEGT. The chain's CDR3 is CASSEIWDTDTQYF. Written as DNA, the CDR3 is TGTGCCAGCAGTGAAATTTGGGATACAGATACGCAGTATTTT.